The table lists the clone carrying this T cell receptor beta chain with a few counts. This sample is part of a study of identical twins. Germline CDR1 is KGHDR and CDR2 is SFDVKD. J gave up 5 bases and V 4 bases, and 13 bases lay outside the gene matches. The CDR3 totals 16 residues. A single record per CDR3 protein comes from TCRdb applying MiXCR to the 5' RACE reads. The sample shows some 250,000 distinct CDR3 sequences, roughly 13% of them seen only once. These data were likewise used in another study, on yellow fever vaccine responses in identical twins.

This chain uses TRBV24-1 with TRBJ2-7; 7 positions agree with TRBD1. The clonotype originates from a woman in her late teens or twenties in good health. Material: memory (CD45RO+) T cells sorted from blood. In DNA form, the CDR3 reads TGTGCCACCAGTGACGCCGGGACAGCGGACATCCACGAGCAGTACTTC. It is translated as CATSDAGTADIHEQYF.